These 15 T cell receptor beta chains were sequenced from one sample in a study of neurological immune-mediated disorders. TCRdb reprocessed the 5' RACE reads with MiXCR, giving one entry per CDR3 protein. Of about 35,000 distinct CDR3 sequences in the sample, 3.8% were seen once. Sequencing used PBMCs. Source of these receptors: a man aged 25-40 years with multiple sclerosis.

As concerns this clonotype: At one boundary the junction diverges from the germline segment, which might be a read error. This chain connects TRBV6-5 to TRBJ1-6; maybe TRBD1 (5 bases). CDR1 and CDR2 (germline): MNHEY, SVGAGI. This CDR3 contains 14 residues. The CDR3 here is CASSYRGVDSPLNF. The CDR3 nucleotides are TGTGCCAGCAGTTACCGGGGGGTGGATTCACCCCTCAACTTT.

In this sample, this clonotype turned up many times. The chain is built from TRBV9 and TRBJ1-2, with 8 bases identical to TRBD1. CDR1 is SGDLS and CDR2 is YYNGEE in the germline V gene. The CDR3 has 18 amino acids. The trim removed 3 bases at V and 4 bases at J, leaving 17 bases unmatched. The CDR3 coding sequence is TGTGCCAGCAGCGCACTACGGGACAGGTCAAAGGGGGCCTATGGCTACACCTTC. Protein: CASSALRDRSKGAYGYTF.

The rearrangement uses TRBV6-2 or TRBV6-3 and TRBJ2-7, with 8 bases that match TRBD1. In germline, CDR1 is MNHEY, CDR2 SVGEGT. The CDR3 runs to 14 residues. V shed 7 bases and J 6 bases; nucleotides not matched to a gene: 11. CDR3 DNA: TGTGCCAGCACCTACGACAGGGGTGGAAGCGAGCAGTACTTC. Translated, it gives CASTYDRGGSEQYF.

This clonotype was recorded at least ten times. V gene TRBV4-2 combines with J gene TRBJ1-5; D unclear. CDR3 length equals 15 residues. V dropped 0 bases and J dropped 7 bases, with 13 bases sitting between them. CDR1 and CDR2 (germline): LGHNA, YNFKEQ. The CDR3 loop is CASSQEEGEAQPQHF. For the CDR3, the DNA is TGTGCCAGCAGCCAAGAAGAGGGTGAGGCACAGCCCCAGCATTTT.

This clonotype has a count of ten or more. This chain connects TRBV5-1 to TRBJ2-4, with D perhaps matching TRBD2 (6 bases). V lost 4 bases to trimming and J lost 7 bases, with 15 bases between them. The germline V gene encodes CDR1 SGHRS and CDR2 YFSETQ. The CDR3 is made up of 14 amino acids. Here the CDR3 reads CASSGTLSGNIQYF. CDR3 nucleotide sequence: TGCGCCAGCAGCGGGACTCTTTCCGGTAACATTCAGTACTTC.

This clonotype was counted many times. The chain combines TRBV6-5 with TRBJ1-5; D unresolved. Trimming shortened V by 4 bases and J by 5 bases, and 9 bases separated the two germline ends. CDR3 length: 13 residues. Looked up from germline, CDR1 is MNHEY and CDR2 is SVGAGI. The CDR3 loop is CASSSREDQPQHF. Here the CDR3 DNA reads TGTGCCAGCAGTTCCCGGGAAGATCAGCCCCAGCATTTT.

This clonotype is medium-sized within its sample. This chain links TRBV7-6 with TRBJ2-1, with D possibly TRBD1 on 5 matching bases. Germline CDR1 SGHVS, CDR2 FNYEAQ. Trimming removed 4 bases from V and 5 bases from J, with 18 bases in between. The CDR3 loop spans 16 amino acids. The DNA for the CDR3 is TGTGCCAGCAGCTCGTCCAGGGAAGGTACCAACAATGAGCAGTTCTTC. It specifies CASSSSREGTNNEQFF. The complete variable domain, with remaining parts taken from reference TRBV7-6 and TRBJ2-1, reads GAGVSQSPRYKVTKRGQDVALRCDPISGHVSLYWYRQALGQGPEFLTYFNYEAQQDKSGLPNDRFSAERPEGSISTLTIQRTEQRDSAMYRCASSSSREGTNNEQFFGPGTRLTVL.

The table lists this clonotype with a few counts. This chain links TRBV7-9 with TRBJ1-1; D possibly corresponds to TRBD1 (5 bases). The CDR3 loop spans 15 amino acids. The V gene lost 0 bases and the J gene lost 1 base, with 9 bases spanning the gap. The germline gives CDR1 SEHNR, CDR2 FQNEAQ (reference sequence). CDR3 protein: CASSLAGAGNTEAFF. The CDR3 DNA reads as TGTGCCAGCAGCTTAGCAGGGGCAGGGAACACTGAAGCTTTCTTT.

There are many counts of this clonotype. V gene TRBV30 combines with J gene TRBJ1-5; TRBD1 matches 7 bases. J gave up 3 bases and V 5 bases, and 7 bases lay outside the gene matches. The germline V gene has CDR1 GTSNPN and CDR2 SVGIG (reference sequence). This CDR3 is 14 amino acids long. The CDR3 loop is CAWGQGVVNQPQHF. The CDR3 bases are TGTGCCTGGGGCCAGGGGGTCGTCAATCAGCCCCAGCATTTT.

In this sample, this clonotype turned up a few times. The genes are TRBV6-5 and TRBJ2-7; weak D call: TRBD2 (5 bases). Looked up from germline, CDR1 is MNHEY and CDR2 is SVGAGI. Trimming cost V 4 bases and J 5 bases, with 15 bases left between them. The CDR3 has 14 amino acids. CDR3 DNA: TGTGCCAGCAGTTTGGGTTTAGGAGGAAACGAGCAGTACTTC. It is translated as CASSLGLGGNEQYF.

This clonotype occurred many times. This chain joins TRBV11-3 and TRBJ1-2; tentatively, D is TRBD1 (6 bases). The CDR3 runs to 16 residues. The germline V gene has CDR1 SGHNT and CDR2 YENEEA. Trimming took off 5 bases at V and 3 bases at J, with 19 bases between the two ends. CDR3 in DNA: TGTGCCAGCAGCCCCACGGGGGGCGGAATCGACTATGGCTACACCTTC. The encoded protein is CASSPTGGGIDYGYTF.

This clonotype was recorded at least ten times. The chain links TRBV5-5 to TRBJ2-3, with no clear D. From germline, CDR1 is SGHKS and CDR2 YYEKEE (reference sequence). The CDR3 contains 14 residues. The V end was cut by 5 bases, the J end by 3 bases, with 13 bases between. The CDR3 DNA reads TGTGCCAGCAGTTTGAGAACTCCAACAGATACGCAGTATTTT. As protein: CASSLRTPTDTQYF.

V is TRBV2 and J is TRBJ1-3; unclear D gene. CDR1 and CDR2 from the germline V gene are SNHLY and FYNNEI. The ends were cut back, 7 bases at V and 0 bases at J, with 10 bases in the middle. The CDR3 consists of 14 residues. CDR3 protein: CASNREGSGNTIYF. Written as DNA, the CDR3 is TGTGCCAGCAATAGAGAAGGCTCTGGAAACACCATATATTTT.

This clonotype has a count of ten or more. The CDR3 sequence is CSVESSSHNEQFF. The CDR3 region has the DNA TGCAGCGTTGAATCTTCCAGCCACAATGAGCAGTTCTTC. The gene calls are TRBV29-1 and TRBJ2-1; D is ambiguous. V was cut by 2 bases and J by 5 bases, with 10 bases left in between. The CDR3 length is 13 residues. The germline gives CDR1 SQVTM, CDR2 ANQGSEA.

This clonotype occurred many times. DNA for the CDR3: TGCAGCGTCCCCGTGGCGGGGGGGTACAATGAGCAGTTCTTC. Residues: CSVPVAGGYNEQFF. The V and J genes are TRBV29-1 and TRBJ2-1; TRBD2 matches at 9 bases. The CDR3 extends over 14 amino acids. The germline CDR1 and CDR2 sequences are SQVTM and ANQGSEA. Germline trimming cut 6 bases from V and 4 bases from J; bases unmatched to any gene: 7.